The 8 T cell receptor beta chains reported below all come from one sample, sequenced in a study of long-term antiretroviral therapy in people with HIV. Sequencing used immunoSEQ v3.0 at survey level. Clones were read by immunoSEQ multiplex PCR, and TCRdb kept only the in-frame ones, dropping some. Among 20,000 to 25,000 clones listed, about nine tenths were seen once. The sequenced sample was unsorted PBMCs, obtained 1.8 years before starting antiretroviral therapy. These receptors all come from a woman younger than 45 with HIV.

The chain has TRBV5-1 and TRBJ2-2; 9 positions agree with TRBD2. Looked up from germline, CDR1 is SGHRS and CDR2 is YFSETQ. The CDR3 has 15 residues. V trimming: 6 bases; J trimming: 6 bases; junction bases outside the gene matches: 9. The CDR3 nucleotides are TGCGCCAGCATCTCGGTAGCGGGGGCCCCCGGGGAGCTGTTTTTT. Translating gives CASISVAGAPGELFF.

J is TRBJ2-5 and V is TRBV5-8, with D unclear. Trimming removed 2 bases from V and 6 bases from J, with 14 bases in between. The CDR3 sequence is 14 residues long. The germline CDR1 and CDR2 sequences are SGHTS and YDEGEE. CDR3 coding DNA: TGTGCCAGCAGCTTAGACCCTACCGGCAAGACCCAGTACTTC. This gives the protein CASSLDPTGKTQYF.

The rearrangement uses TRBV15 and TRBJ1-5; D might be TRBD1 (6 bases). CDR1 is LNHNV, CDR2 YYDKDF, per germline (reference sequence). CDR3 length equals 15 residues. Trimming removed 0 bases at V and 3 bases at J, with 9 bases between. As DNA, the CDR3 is TGTGCCACCAGCAGAGATGACAGGAACAATCAGCCCCAGCATTTT. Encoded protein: CATSRDDRNNQPQHF.

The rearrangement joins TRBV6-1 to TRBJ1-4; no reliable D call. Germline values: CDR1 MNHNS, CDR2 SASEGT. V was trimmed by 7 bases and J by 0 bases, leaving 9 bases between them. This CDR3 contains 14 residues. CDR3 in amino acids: CASNVGATNEKLFF. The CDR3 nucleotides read TGTGCCAGCAACGTAGGAGCAACTAATGAAAAACTGTTTTTT.

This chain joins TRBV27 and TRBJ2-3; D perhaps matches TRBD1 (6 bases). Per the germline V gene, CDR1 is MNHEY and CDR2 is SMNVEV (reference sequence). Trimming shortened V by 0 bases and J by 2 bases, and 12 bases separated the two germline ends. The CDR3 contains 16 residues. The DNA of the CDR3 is TGTGCCAGCAGTTTATCGAGGACAGTAATCACAGATACGCAGTATTTT. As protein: CASSLSRTVITDTQYF.

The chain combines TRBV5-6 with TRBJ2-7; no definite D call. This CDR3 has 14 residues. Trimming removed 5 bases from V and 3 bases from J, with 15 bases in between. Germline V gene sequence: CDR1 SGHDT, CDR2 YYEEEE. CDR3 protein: CASSTTGPFYEQYV. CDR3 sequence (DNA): TGTGCCAGCAGTACTACCGGGCCCTTCTACGAGCAGTACGTC.

As DNA, the CDR3 is TGTGCCAGTAGTATCGGGCCCCTCGAGCAGTTCTTC. Protein product: CASSIGPLEQFF. J is TRBJ2-1 and V is TRBV19, with D unresolved. The V gene's germline CDR1 is LNHDA and CDR2 SQIVND (reference sequence). The CDR3 has 12 residues. Trimming removed 3 bases from V and 10 bases from J, with 10 bases in between. The full variable domain, its missing parts supplied by reference TRBV19 and TRBJ2-1, is DGGITQSPKYLFRKEGQNVTLSCEQNLNHDAMYWYRQDPGQGLRLIYYSQIVNDFQKGDIAEGYSVSREKKESFPLTVTSAQKNPTAFYLCASSIGPLEQFFGPGTRLTVL.

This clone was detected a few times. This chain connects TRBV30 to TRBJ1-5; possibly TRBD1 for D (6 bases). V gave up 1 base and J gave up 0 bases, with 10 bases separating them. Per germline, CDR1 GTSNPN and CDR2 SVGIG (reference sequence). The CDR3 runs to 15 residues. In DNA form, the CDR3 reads TGTGCCTGGAGTGAGGGGGGGAATAGCAATCAGCCCCAGCATTTT. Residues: CAWSEGGNSNQPQHF.